These 8 T cell receptor beta chains came from one sample sequenced in a study of cytomegalovirus exposure and HLA in healthy donors. The PCR used 60 Vbeta and 13 Jbeta primers. The data were produced by immunoSEQ multiplex PCR, yet TCRdb's version contains in-frame clones alone and is incomplete. Of 150,000 to 200,000 clones in the sample, about 81% were seen once. The specimen sequenced was PBMCs. Receptors originate from a man in his forties in good health and CMV-seronegative.

The chain uses TRBV19 and TRBJ1-5; 7 nucleotides line up with TRBD1. With V trimmed by 6 bases and J by 6 bases, 5 bases remained unmatched. In germline, CDR1 is LNHDA, CDR2 SQIVND (reference sequence). This CDR3 spans 13 amino acids. The CDR3 nucleotides are TGTGCCAGTAGCGACAGGGCGGGTCAGCCCCAGCATTTT. This codes for CASSDRAGQPQHF.

J is TRBJ1-1 and V is TRBV2; 7 bases are a match to TRBD1. This CDR3 contains 15 residues. In germline, CDR1 is SNHLY, CDR2 FYNNEI. V shed 5 bases and J 7 bases; nucleotides not matched to a gene: 13. The CDR3 sequence is CASSPRGAGGSEAFF. The CDR3 DNA is TGTGCCAGCAGTCCCCGCGGGGCAGGGGGAAGTGAAGCTTTCTTT.

The rearrangement links TRBV6-5 to TRBJ1-5, with unresolved D. Trimming took 2 bases from V and 0 from J, leaving 8 bases between them. The CDR3 has 15 amino acids. Germline V CDR1 and CDR2: MNHEY, SVGAGI. This CDR3 is CASSYGGDSNQPQHF. The CDR3 region has the DNA TGTGCCAGCAGTTACGGCGGTGATAGCAATCAGCCCCAGCATTTT.

This clone was counted once. The chain couples TRBV28 to TRBJ2-7, with TRBD2 matching over 12 bases. The J segment lost 4 bases and the V segment lost 9 bases, leaving 7 bases of the junction unmatched. The CDR3 contains 14 residues. Per the germline V gene, CDR1 is MDHEN and CDR2 is SYDVKM. This CDR3 reads CASGGGTSGYEQYF. CDR3 sequence (DNA): TGTGCCAGTGGGGGGGGGACTAGCGGGTACGAGCAGTACTTC.

The genes are TRBV6-5 and TRBJ2-7, with 12 bases fitting TRBD1. Germline CDR1 is MNHEY and CDR2 is SVGAGI. The J segment lost 6 bases and the V segment lost 2 bases, leaving 5 bases of the junction unmatched. This CDR3 has 15 amino acids. The CDR3 protein is CASSYGTGGKGEQYF. As DNA, the CDR3 is TGTGCCAGCAGTTACGGGACAGGGGGCAAGGGCGAGCAGTACTTC.

J is TRBJ1-2 and V is TRBV4-1; D possibly corresponds to TRBD1 (6 bases). The V gene lost 3 bases and the J gene lost 4 bases, with 12 bases spanning the gap. The CDR3 runs 14 residues. CDR1 is MGHRA and CDR2 is YSYEKL in the germline V gene. CDR3 protein: CASSHQGYGYGYTF. The CDR3 nucleotides are TGCGCCAGCAGCCACCAGGGGTACGGCTATGGCTACACCTTC.

The chain recombines TRBV6-5 with TRBJ2-5, with 7 bases identical to TRBD1. The CDR3 is made up of 13 amino acids. V shed 6 bases and J 4 bases; nucleotides not matched to a gene: 5. Germline V gene lookup returns CDR1 MNHEY and CDR2 SVGAGI. This CDR3 is CASRKTGSETQYF. The CDR3 nucleotides are TGTGCCAGCAGAAAGACAGGGTCAGAGACCCAGTACTTC.

V gene TRBV11-2 combines with J gene TRBJ2-5; 15 nucleotides match TRBD2. Germline V gene lookup returns CDR1 SGHAT and CDR2 FQNNGV. The CDR3 runs to 17 residues. V trimming: 5 bases; J trimming: 5 bases; junction bases outside the gene matches: 9. CDR3 residues: CASSMGLAGGFKETQYF. The CDR3, as DNA: TGTGCCAGCAGCATGGGACTAGCGGGGGGCTTTAAGGAGACCCAGTACTTC.